This T cell receptor (beta chain) was obtained from a study of beta chain features in type 1 diabetes. Findings and limits, study-wide: It was among patients, rather than healthy donors, that naive, central memory and Treg TCRB repertoires appeared more similar. In cDNA sequencing, cells with high TCR expression could be over-represented. Among all four CD4+ subsets, Type 1 diabetes patients had TCRB CDR3s that were moderately but significantly shorter.

Looked up from germline, CDR1 is KGHSH and CDR2 is LQKENI. The CDR3 sequence is 13 residues long. Trimming took off 3 bases at V and 3 bases at J, with 8 bases between the two ends. One heparinised draw, averaging around 120 mL, was taken per donor. Sorted populations all exceeded 95% purity. TCRB transcripts that were expressed got sequenced, as all of the isolated RNA had been reverse transcribed. The assay was immunoSEQ multiplex PCR, and TCRdb's table has in-frame clones only and misses some. The sample has a few hundred thousand clones, around an eighth seen once. A remark on this clone: What it binds is not known. The same CDR3 arises from other DNA sequences in this sample as well.

Sample: naive CD4+ T cells from blood. This TCR came from a woman between 18 and 29 years old with type 1 diabetes. V gene TRBV18 combines with J gene TRBJ1-1; D gene ambiguous. The DNA of the CDR3 is TGTGCCAGCTCACCTTCCCGGGACACTGAAGCTTTCTTT. Translated, it gives CASSPSRDTEAFF.